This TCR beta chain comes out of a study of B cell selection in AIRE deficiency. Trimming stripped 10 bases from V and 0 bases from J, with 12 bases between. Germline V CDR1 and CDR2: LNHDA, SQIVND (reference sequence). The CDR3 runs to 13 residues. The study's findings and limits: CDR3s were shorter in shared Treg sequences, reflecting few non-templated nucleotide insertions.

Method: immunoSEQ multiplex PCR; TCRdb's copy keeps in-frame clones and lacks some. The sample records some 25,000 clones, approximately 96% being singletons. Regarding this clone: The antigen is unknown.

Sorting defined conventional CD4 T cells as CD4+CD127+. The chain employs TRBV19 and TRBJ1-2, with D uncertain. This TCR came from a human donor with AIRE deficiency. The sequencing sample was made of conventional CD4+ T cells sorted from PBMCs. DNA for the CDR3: TGTGCCACCGCCGGTCGGGCTAACTATGGCTACACCTTC. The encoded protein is CATAGRANYGYTF.